This is a list of T cell receptor beta chains from one sample in a study of HIV-infected patients and healthy controls. TCRdb reprocessed the 5' RACE reads with MiXCR, giving one entry per CDR3 protein. The sample has 13,000 or so distinct CDR3 sequences, roughly 9.9% seen once. The sequenced material came from blood. These receptor sequences come from an adult in good health. The conserved cysteine and the conserved F or W are not part of the CDR3 here.

CDR3 length: 11
V gene: TRBV13
CDR3 protein: ASSLGGRETQY

CDR3 length: 11
V gene: TRBV19
CDR3 protein: ASNFRTGDGYT

CDR3 length: 11
V gene: TRBV20-1
CDR3 protein: SASLATGYEQY

CDR3 length: 9
V gene: TRBV20-1
CDR3 protein: SARDTNEQF

CDR3 length: 12
V gene: TRBV19
CDR3 protein: ASSKGGSYNEQF

CDR3 length: 11
V gene: TRBV12-3/TRBV12-4
CDR3 protein: ASSFTPSDEQF

CDR3 length: 16
V gene: TRBV11-2
CDR3 protein: ASSSKPSGRAIGGELF

CDR3 length: 14
V gene: TRBV29-1
CDR3 protein: SVARDSGIFSYEQY

CDR3 length: 11
V gene: TRBV30
CDR3 protein: AWSLGGWETQY

CDR3 length: 12
V gene: TRBV4-3
CDR3 protein: ASSQVLGRGEAF

CDR3 length: 10
V gene: TRBV3-1
CDR3 protein: ASSQGRTEAF

CDR3 length: 9
V gene: TRBV2
CDR3 protein: ASSLEETQY

CDR3 length: 12
V gene: TRBV19
CDR3 protein: ASSTHWADEKLF

CDR3 length: 13
V gene: TRBV19
CDR3 protein: ASSIGGNGNQPQH

CDR3 length: 13
V gene: TRBV7-2
CDR3 protein: ASSLDIGLGTEAF

CDR3 length: 12
V gene: TRBV7-9
CDR3 protein: ASSFAGGTDTQY

CDR3 length: 11
V gene: TRBV24-1
CDR3 protein: ATSKGIQQPQH

CDR3 length: 13
V gene: TRBV15
CDR3 protein: ATSRDIMYRLEAF

CDR3 length: 12
V gene: TRBV9
CDR3 protein: ASSVGRNYYGYT

CDR3 length: 9
V gene: TRBV25-1
CDR3 protein: ASRHRETQY

CDR3 length: 10
V gene: TRBV7-3
CDR3 protein: ASSLGLADLF

CDR3 length: 14
V gene: TRBV30
CDR3 protein: AWSLTGTLGLETQY

CDR3 length: 9
V gene: TRBV12-3/TRBV12-4
CDR3 protein: ASMGGLGQF

CDR3 length: 11
V gene: TRBV7-2
CDR3 protein: ASSRTGNTEAF

CDR3 length: 14
V gene: TRBV18
CDR3 protein: ASSGTSGRLYNEQF

CDR3 length: 12
V gene: TRBV10-3
CDR3 protein: AISESNGRETQY

CDR3 length: 12
V gene: TRBV11-2
CDR3 protein: ASSHSTGNTEAF

CDR3 length: 13
V gene: TRBV18
CDR3 protein: ASSPRNTVNTEAF

CDR3 length: 13
V gene: TRBV14
CDR3 protein: ASSHQTGQHETHY

CDR3 length: 9
V gene: TRBV12-3/TRBV12-4
CDR3 protein: ASSLRGEAF

CDR3 length: 13
V gene: TRBV12-3/TRBV12-4
CDR3 protein: ASSFLTGTGNTIY

CDR3 length: 12
V gene: TRBV7-9
CDR3 protein: ASSPGTAKEKLF

CDR3 length: 14
V gene: TRBV11-2
CDR3 protein: ASSLEGQGTGDTQY

CDR3 length: 13
V gene: TRBV20-1
CDR3 protein: SAREAGGGNQPQH

CDR3 length: 12
V gene: TRBV24-1
CDR3 protein: ATSDYRGGETQY

CDR3 length: 12
V gene: TRBV20-1
CDR3 protein: SAREGSPQETQY

CDR3 length: 12
V gene: TRBV7-2
CDR3 protein: ASSLGQGIGELF

CDR3 length: 11
V gene: TRBV18
CDR3 protein: ASSPNRGETQY

CDR3 length: 12
V gene: TRBV12-3/TRBV12-4
CDR3 protein: ASSLTQGVGEQY

CDR3 length: 15
V gene: TRBV6-1
CDR3 protein: VGSLHFKGLGVSEQF

CDR3 length: 11
V gene: TRBV12-3/TRBV12-4
CDR3 protein: ASSTLGDGEQF

CDR3 length: 13
V gene: TRBV19
CDR3 protein: ASSNTGGAREKLF

CDR3 length: 14
V gene: TRBV27
CDR3 protein: ASSQGGGASYNEQF

CDR3 length: 13
V gene: TRBV10-3
CDR3 protein: AIRGTLAVQETQY

CDR3 length: 13
V gene: TRBV6-2/TRBV6-3
CDR3 protein: ASRPIPAGTNEQF

CDR3 length: 11
V gene: TRBV3-1
CDR3 protein: ASSQSEDSPLH

CDR3 length: 19
V gene: TRBV4-3
CDR3 protein: ASSQKYNLGVTSSGANVLT

CDR3 length: 12
V gene: TRBV20-1
CDR3 protein: SATDHGGSTEAF

CDR3 length: 17
V gene: TRBV4-2
CDR3 protein: ASSQDITTEFATNEKLF

CDR3 length: 11
V gene: TRBV19
CDR3 protein: ASSPQVGGSLH

CDR3 length: 13
V gene: TRBV11-2
CDR3 protein: ASSSDWGSYNEQF

CDR3 length: 10
V gene: TRBV12-3/TRBV12-4
CDR3 protein: ASSLFVTEAF

CDR3 length: 12
V gene: TRBV7-2
CDR3 protein: ASSLGQGSGEQY

CDR3 length: 12
V gene: TRBV29-1
CDR3 protein: SVDGQGPNYGYT

CDR3 length: 10
V gene: TRBV3-1
CDR3 protein: ASSQGYNEQF